This T cell receptor (beta chain) was found in a study of blood T cell repertoires in COVID-19. Background on the study: The origin of the acute and convalescent COVID-19 samples was the United States, Italy and Spain. T cells, B-cell-depleted T cells, or PBMCs provided the cDNA or gDNA that served as material.

The CDR3 extends over 15 amino acids. V lost 0 bases and J lost 0, with 6 bases in between. CDR1 and CDR2 (germline): SGHNT, YENEEA. Turning to this clone: The sample contains more than one DNA sequence encoding this CDR3.

Assay used: immunoSEQ multiplex PCR; TCRdb lists only in-frame clones, some missing. Among roughly 50,000 clones, about nine tenths were seen once, and the ten largest hold 8.4%. Sequencing was performed on peripheral blood. The rearrangement joins TRBV11-3 to TRBJ2-1; TRBD2 is a possible D gene (5 bases). This clonotype originated in a woman between 40 and 50 years old with active COVID-19. CDR3 sequence reads: CASSLDRDSYNEQFF. CDR3 in DNA: TGTGCCAGCAGCTTAGACCGGGACTCCTACAATGAGCAGTTCTTC.